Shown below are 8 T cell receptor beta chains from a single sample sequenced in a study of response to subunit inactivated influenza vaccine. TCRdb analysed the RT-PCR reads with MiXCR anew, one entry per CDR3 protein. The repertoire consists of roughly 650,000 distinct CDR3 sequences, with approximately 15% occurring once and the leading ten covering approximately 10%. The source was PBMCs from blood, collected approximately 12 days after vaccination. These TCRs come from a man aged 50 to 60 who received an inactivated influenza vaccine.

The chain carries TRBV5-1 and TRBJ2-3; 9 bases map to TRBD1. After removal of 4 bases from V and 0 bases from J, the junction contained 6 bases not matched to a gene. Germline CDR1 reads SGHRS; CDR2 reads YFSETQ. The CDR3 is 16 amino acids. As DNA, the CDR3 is TGCGCCAGCAGCCCGATGGGGACAGGGAGCACAGATACGCAGTATTTT. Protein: CASSPMGTGSTDTQYF.

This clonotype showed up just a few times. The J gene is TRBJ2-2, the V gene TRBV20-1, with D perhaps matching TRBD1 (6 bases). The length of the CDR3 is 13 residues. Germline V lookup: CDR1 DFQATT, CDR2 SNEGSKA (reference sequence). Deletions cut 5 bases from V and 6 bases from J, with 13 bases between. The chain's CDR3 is CSAPQGSAGELFF. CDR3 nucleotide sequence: TGCAGTGCTCCACAGGGTTCGGCCGGGGAGCTGTTTTTT.

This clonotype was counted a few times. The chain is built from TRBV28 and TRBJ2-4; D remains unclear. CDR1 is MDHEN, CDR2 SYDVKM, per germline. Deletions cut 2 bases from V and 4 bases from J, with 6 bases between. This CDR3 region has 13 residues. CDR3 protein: CASSLMRKNIQYF. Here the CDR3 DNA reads TGTGCCAGCAGTTTAATGAGGAAAAACATTCAGTACTTC.

Here the CDR3 reads CASSLEVDQPQHF. CDR3 nucleotides: TGTGCCAGCAGCTTAGAGGTCGATCAGCCCCAGCATTTT. The chain recombines TRBV11-2 with TRBJ1-5; D is undetermined. V shed 0 bases and J shed 5 bases, with 5 bases lying between them. The germline CDR1 and CDR2 sequences are SGHAT and FQNNGV. CDR3 length: 13 amino acids.

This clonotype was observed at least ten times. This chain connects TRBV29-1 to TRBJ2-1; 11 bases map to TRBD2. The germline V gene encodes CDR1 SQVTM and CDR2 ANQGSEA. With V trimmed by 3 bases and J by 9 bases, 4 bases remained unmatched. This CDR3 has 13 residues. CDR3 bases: TGCAGCGTTGACAGGCTAGCGGGGGGTGAGCAGTTCTTC. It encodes CSVDRLAGGEQFF.

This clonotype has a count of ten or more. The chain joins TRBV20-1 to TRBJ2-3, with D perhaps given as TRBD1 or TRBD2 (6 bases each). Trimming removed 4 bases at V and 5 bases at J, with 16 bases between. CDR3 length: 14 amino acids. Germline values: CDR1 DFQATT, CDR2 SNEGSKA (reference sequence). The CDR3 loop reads CSATGGGNLDTQYF. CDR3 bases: TGCAGTGCTACCGGGGGCGGCAATTTAGATACGCAGTATTTT.

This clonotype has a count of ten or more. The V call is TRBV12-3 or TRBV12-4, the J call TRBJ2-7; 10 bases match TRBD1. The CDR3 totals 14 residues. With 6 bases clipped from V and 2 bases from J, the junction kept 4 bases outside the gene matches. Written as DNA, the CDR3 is TGTGCCAGCAGCTTCGGGACAGGGGCCTACGAGCAGTACTTC. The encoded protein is CASSFGTGAYEQYF.

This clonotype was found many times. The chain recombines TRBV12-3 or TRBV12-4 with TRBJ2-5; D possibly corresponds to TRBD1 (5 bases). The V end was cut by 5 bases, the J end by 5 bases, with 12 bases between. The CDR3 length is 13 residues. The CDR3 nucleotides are TGTGCCAGCAGTAGGGGTATTGGGGAGACCCAGTACTTC. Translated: CASSRGIGETQYF.